What follows are 9 T cell receptor beta chains derived from one specimen sequenced in a study of T cell responses to AZD1222 COVID-19 vaccine. The table came from immunoSEQ multiplex PCR; TCRdb's copy has only in-frame clones and leaves some out. The sample gives roughly 140,000 clones, just over 90% of which show up once; around 2.8% is in the top ten. The source material was peripheral blood, sampled on day 0 of MenACWY control vaccination. The source of these receptors is an adult in good health.

This clone has only one observation. The chain uses TRBV11-2 and TRBJ1-6, with D maybe TRBD1 (5 bases). Germline V lookup: CDR1 SGHAT, CDR2 FQNNGV. Trimming took 2 bases from V and 10 from J, leaving 12 bases between them. CDR3 length: 14 amino acids. The CDR3 coding sequence is TGTGCCAGCAGCTTAAGGCAGGGTGGATCACCCCTCCACTTT. Protein: CASSLRQGGSPLHF. Full variable domain (outside the CDR3, taken from reference TRBV11-2 and TRBJ1-6): EAGVAQSPRYKIIEKRQSVAFWCNPISGHATLYWYQQILGQGPKLLIQFQNNGVVDDSQLPKDRFSAERLKGVDSTLKIQPAKLEDSAVYLCASSLRQGGSPLHFGNGTRLTVT.

The chain links TRBV27 to TRBJ1-4; no definite D call. The CDR3 is 15 residues long. Per the germline V gene, CDR1 is MNHEY and CDR2 is SMNVEV (reference sequence). V was pared by 7 bases and J by 8 bases, with 20 bases between. CDR3 sequence: CASTLHGERGEKLFF. As DNA, the CDR3 is TGTGCCAGCACCCTCCACGGGGAGAGAGGAGAAAAACTGTTTTTT.

This sequence joins TRBV3-1 (or the pseudogene TRBV3-2) and TRBJ2-2; D is unclear. In germline, CDR1 is LGHDT, CDR2 YNNKEL (reference sequence). V gave up 6 bases and J gave up 5 bases, with 4 bases separating them. The CDR3 sequence is 11 residues long. CDR3 residues: CASRLTGELFF. The CDR3 nucleotides are TGTGCCAGCAGGCTTACCGGGGAGCTGTTTTTT.

The chain has TRBV10-3 and TRBJ2-7; TRBD2 matches at 10 bases. Trimming removed 0 bases from V and 5 bases from J; junction bases left unmatched: 4. The CDR3 is 15 residues long. The germline V gene has CDR1 ENHRY and CDR2 SYGVKD. This CDR3 reads CAISESGSGGNEQYF. CDR3 DNA: TGTGCCATCAGTGAGTCGGGTAGCGGGGGGAACGAGCAGTACTTC.

The chain recombines TRBV5-1 with TRBJ2-7; 12 bases agree with TRBD1. This CDR3 comprises 15 residues. V trimming: 0 bases; J trimming: 6 bases; junction bases outside the gene matches: 4. Germline CDR1 and CDR2: SGHRS and YFSETQ. The CDR3 DNA sequence: TGCGCCAGCAGCTTGGCGGGACAGGGGGCGCGCGAGCAGTACTTC. Amino acid sequence: CASSLAGQGAREQYF.

This clone was seen once. V and J are TRBV6-5 and TRBJ2-2; 8 bases map to TRBD1. Germline-derived CDR1 and CDR2 are MNHEY and SVGAGI. This CDR3 spans 14 amino acids. V shed 4 bases and J 3 bases; nucleotides not matched to a gene: 1. CDR3 protein: CASSSTGDTGELFF. The CDR3 coding sequence is TGTGCCAGCAGTTCGACAGGGGACACCGGGGAGCTGTTTTTT.

The chain couples TRBV11-2 to TRBJ2-7; 8 nucleotides match TRBD1. This CDR3 has 11 residues. V shed 4 bases, J shed 10 bases, and the junction held 3 bases outside the gene matches. The V gene's germline CDR1 is SGHAT and CDR2 FQNNGV. The CDR3 nucleotides are TGTGCCAGCAGCTCCGACAGGGGCCAGTACTTC. Its protein product is CASSSDRGQYF.

The chain uses TRBV12-5 and TRBJ1-4; 8 bases align to TRBD1. The CDR3 runs 18 residues. Germline V gives CDR1 LGHNT, CDR2 FRNRAP. V was pared by 0 bases and J by 7 bases, with 13 bases of the junction left unmatched. CDR3 DNA: TGTGCTAGTGGTTTGGTACGGACAGGGAAATGGTTTAGTGAAAAACTGTTTTTT. Amino acid sequence: CASGLVRTGKWFSEKLFF.

The chain links TRBV7-2 to TRBJ1-5, with 7 positions matching TRBD1. The CDR3 is 12 residues long. Per the germline V gene, CDR1 is SGHTA and CDR2 is FQGNSA. Trimming removed 3 bases from V and 9 bases from J; junction bases left unmatched: 2. Here the CDR3 reads CASSFRQGPQHF. The DNA of the CDR3 is TGTGCCAGCAGCTTCAGACAGGGGCCCCAGCATTTT.